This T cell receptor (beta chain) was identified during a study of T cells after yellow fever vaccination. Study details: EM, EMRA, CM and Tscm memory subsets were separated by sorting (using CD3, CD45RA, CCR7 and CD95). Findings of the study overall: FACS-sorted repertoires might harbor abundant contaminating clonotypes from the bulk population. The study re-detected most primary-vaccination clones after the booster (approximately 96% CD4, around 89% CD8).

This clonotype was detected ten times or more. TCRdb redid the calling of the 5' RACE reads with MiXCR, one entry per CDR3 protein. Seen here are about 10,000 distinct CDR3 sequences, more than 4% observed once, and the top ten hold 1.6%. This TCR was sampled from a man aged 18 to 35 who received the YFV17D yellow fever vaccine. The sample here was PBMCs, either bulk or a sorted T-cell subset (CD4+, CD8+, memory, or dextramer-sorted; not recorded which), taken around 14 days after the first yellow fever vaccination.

This chain's CDR3 is CASSSQGSVSPLHF. Here the CDR3 DNA reads TGTGCCAGCAGCTCACAGGGGTCGGTGTCACCCCTCCACTTT. The rearrangement uses TRBV11-2 and TRBJ1-6; 7 nucleotides line up with TRBD1. The CDR3 covers 14 residues. Losses at the gene ends were 4 bases for V and 10 bases for J; bases not matched to a gene: 7. Germline V gene sequence: CDR1 SGHAT, CDR2 FQNNGV.